A single T cell receptor beta chain is shown here with its context. This clone was picked up one time. Which antigen it targets is not known. It has no much larger one-base neighbor in the sample; base qualities were not kept. This sample is drawn from a study of cytomegalovirus exposure and HLA in healthy donors (TCRdb year 2017). Context from the whole study: According to an earlier analysis of several hundred of the donors, about 179 million T cells yielded 95 million to 140 million unique TCR beta sequences and 276 Gb of sequence data. About 300 gigabases of sequencing data and around 87 million unique TCR sequences were included in an early release covering 500 to 750 HLA-typed donors. Among the approximately 400 genotyped donors, approximately 81% belonged to the genetic ancestry cluster associated with self-reported Caucasian donors. The study was designed to test whether signatures of past pathogen exposure could be identified by cataloging public T cell receptors. The T cell repertoires of several hundred subjects were profiled by immunosequencing and related to cytomegalovirus serostatus. A separate validation cohort of roughly 120 different subjects was used in addition to the 666-subject first cohort. To predict cytomegalovirus infection status, the study combined high-throughput TCR immunosequencing, statistical association of individual TCRs with disease status, and machine learning. A later analysis re-examined previously published TCR beta repertoires from more than 550 donors and added high-resolution HLA genotyping to investigate patterns of TCR occurrence. Rather than drawing on any new phenotypic data, the later analysis identified candidate immune exposures from TCR beta sequences and the way those sequences occurred across donors. To decide whether each TCR beta V gene segment behaved as functional or pseudogenic, an earlier analysis of over 500 of the donors relied on high-throughput TCR beta sequencing. Donor age, sex, ethnicity and CMV serostatus were compiled together with the repertoire data. Genome-wide SNP genotypes for about 60% of the 666 donors were used in a later genetic analysis, which treated that subset as a discovery cohort. Every repertoire in the discovery cohort had been generated on one and the same sequencing platform. Both class I and class II loci were covered by HLA typing, at four-digit resolution. Typing coverage varied by locus: roughly 620-640 donors for A, B, C, DRB1 and DQB1; around 560 for DQA1; 600 to 610 for DPA1; about 450 for DPB1. Because of strong linkage in the cohort, five DR-DQ haplotypes were treated as single units for association and clustering. Among 398 genotyped donors of the cohort, an average of about 240,000 unique TCR beta nucleotide sequences were sequenced per donor, roughly 20% of them non-productive. Results and caveats for the whole study, not just this receptor: An association between a missense DCLRE1C variant and V-gene and J-gene trimming of TCR beta chains was found in a later genetic analysis and replicated in an independent cohort. Some IMGT-functional V segments, including TRBV6-2 and TRBV6-3, could not be distinguished by the 87-base-pair reads and were therefore excluded. Because counts were too low, roughly 17 rarely observed V segments, including chromosome 9 orphons, were left out of the earlier analysis of approximately 500 of the donors. Correlated functional status among segregating V segments might be attributable to linkage disequilibrium, but an unknown experimental factor could not be ruled out. In a later analysis, most CMV-associated TCR beta chains were found to appear HLA-restricted, with HLA associations seemingly driven largely by CMV exposure. According to a later genetic analysis, donors in an Asian-associated ancestry cluster had fewer N-insertions in productive TCRs than the approximately 630-donor mean. When HLA alleles, especially DR and DQ, strongly co-occurred, TCR associations were difficult to assign to individual alleles. It was suggested by the authors that the approach could potentially be generalized to other disease states and immunological phenotypes. Because some donors lacked HLA typing at each locus, the association tests relied only on the typed subset. A few of the identified cytomegalovirus-associated TCR beta chains were confirmed in vitro to be specific for cytomegalovirus antigens. Most TCR sequences were seen in very few donors, while some public TCRs were found in many individuals. In both the original and validation cohorts, the classifier was reported to diagnose cytomegalovirus status with high specificity and sensitivity. In a later analysis, several top co-occurrence clusters were reported to appear linked to parvovirus B19, influenza, CMV and Epstein-Barr virus. A cluster of highly shared sequence variants was judged likely to be a technical artifact of the sequencing pipeline. According to a later analysis, TCR association rates differed among HLA loci, with DRB1 alleles showing the most associated TCRs and HLA-C alleles showing the fewest. In the study, about 150 TCR beta chains were listed as associated with cytomegalovirus. A later analysis associated 15,000 to 20,000 TCR beta sequences with specific HLA alleles at a false discovery rate of 0.05. A later analysis found that HLA-associated TCR beta chains were more clonally expanded and had lower generation probabilities than equally common non-associated chains. In this cohort, only TCR beta chains were sequenced, and detectable features were limited by the absence of alpha or paired-chain data. The presence/absence analyses assumed that sequencing depth was roughly uniform across donors, and that assumption may not be true. In an earlier analysis of 587 of the donors, most TCR beta V segments appeared in productive rearrangements about 90% or about 30% of the time, broadly matching IMGT annotations. For the cohort, immune exposure information was limited to CMV serostatus. A further reported finding was that TCR beta sequences accurately predicted the HLA-A and HLA-B alleles for most subjects in the first cohort.

The cohort was made up of approximately 670 healthy bone marrow donors. Cohort members were all nominally healthy when sampled, although unrecorded immune exposures were likely present. The donor was CMV seronegative and belonged to the group of 350 or so seronegative cohort members. A peripheral blood sample was collected from each donor, and TCR beta sequencing was performed on peripheral blood mononuclear cells. Genomic DNA extraction from the blood cell samples was performed with the Qiagen DNeasy Blood Extraction Kit. Taken from cysteine to phenylalanine, the CDR3 has 13 residues. Just the 39-base CDR3 DNA is kept, in frame starting at base 1. CDR1 SEHNR and CDR2 FQNEAQ are derived from the germline V gene (reference sequence). The trim is 5 bases for V and 3 bases for J, with a gap of 8 bases between the germline ends. Library preparation was by the immunoSEQ multiplex PCR assay. The multiplex PCR relied on a mix of 60 forward primers for TCR Vbeta segments and 13 reverse primers for TCR Jbeta segments. A multiplex PCR assay on genomic DNA amplified the CDR3 region of rearranged TCR beta genes. On the Illumina HiSeq System, the amplified TCR beta libraries were sequenced as 87-base-pair reads. The original pipeline was this. A later analysis tallied roughly 78 million unique TCR beta chains across the 666 repertoires, and about 10 million of those chains were shared by two or more donors. A nearest-neighbor algorithm error-corrected the raw reads and collapsed the reads into unique sequences, merging closely related sequences to remove PCR and sequencing errors. CDR3 sequences were aligned to IMGT reference sequences to assign V, D and J gene segments. For a sequence to be retained, a match of at least six nucleotides was required to both a V gene segment and a J gene segment. A rearrangement counted as productive if the CDR3 had no stop codons and remained in frame with V and J, and every other rearrangement counted as non-productive. Following IMGT convention, CDR3 was defined as the stretch from the second conserved V-encoded cysteine up to the conserved J-encoded phenylalanine. In an earlier analysis of some 550 of the donors, sequences lacking an unambiguous match to a single V gene segment were excluded. An earlier analysis of 587 of the donors called V segments functional above 56.7% productive rearrangements and segregating when the between-donor standard deviation exceeded 5%. A statistical classification framework was developed to diagnose cytomegalovirus status using the catalog of TCR beta chain sequences. V and J gene assignment, in a later analysis, came from comparing TCR nucleotide sequences with IMGT/GENE-DB human TR gene sequences. The TCRdist pipeline was used in a later analysis to assign CDR3 sequences and most-parsimonious VDJ recombination scenarios. In a later analysis, each TCR beta chain was defined by its CDR3 amino acid sequence together with its V-gene family, and reads lacking a unique V-gene family were excluded. A later analysis removed 550 to 650 highly shared, low-generation-probability nucleotide sequences to deal with suspected cross-contamination and a sequencing artifact. In a later analysis, a clonal expansion index was calculated for each public chain from normalized within-repertoire ranks of inferred template counts. In a later analysis, generation probabilities were computed using a VDJ recombination model fitted to out-of-frame rearrangements, and the results were checked against IGoR. In a later analysis, hypergeometric tests were used to score TCR-TCR, TCR-HLA and TCR-CMV co-occurrence, with a repertoire-size bias correction applied to TCR pairs. In a later analysis, false discovery rates were estimated by permuting HLA or CMV assignments 20 times. In a later analysis, co-occurring TCRs were grouped using DBSCAN, with TCRdist sequence similarity added in when clustering inside HLA-allele-positive subsets. Co-occurrence clustering excluded repertoires with fewer than 30,000 or more than 120,000 public chains, plus five with anomalous nucleotide sharing. This is the immuneACCESS table as TCRdb keeps it, with only in-frame sequences that have V and J called. A part of the clones is gone; compared with another copy, unresolved V genes explain less than half, and the rest is unexplained. V, J and clone size reflect that table, while D and trimming were determined from the DNA. Here the sample has under 150,000 clones; 60% to 85% occur a single time. The ten largest clones capture around 1.3% of the sample.

This sequence uses TRBV7-9 and TRBJ1-5; a tentative D call is TRBD1 (6 bases match). This receptor was obtained from a woman aged 40 to 49 in good health and CMV-seronegative. The sample was PBMCs. The CDR3 sequence is CASSPGANQPQHF. Here is the DNA: TGTGCCAGCAGCCCAGGGGCCAATCAGCCCCAGCATTTT. Here the CDR3 is joined to the reference TRBV7-9 and TRBJ1-5 genes, and the full variable domain is: DTGVSQNPRHKITKRGQNVTFRCDPISEHNRLYWYRQTLGQGPEFLTYFQNEAQLEKSRLLSDRFSAERPKGSFSTLEIQRTEQGDSAMYLCASSPGANQPQHFGDGTRLSIL.